What follows describes a single T cell receptor (beta chain). Which antigen it targets is not known. The input lacks base qualities; no much larger clone sits a single base away. The method was the immunoSEQ multiplex PCR assay. For the multiplex PCR, a mixture combining 60 forward primers for TCR Vbeta segments and 13 reverse primers for TCR Jbeta segments was used. The CDR3 region of rearranged TCR beta genes was amplified from genomic DNA with a multiplex PCR assay. Amplified TCR beta libraries were sequenced as 87-base-pair reads on the Illumina HiSeq System. Regarding the original processing steps: In a later analysis, roughly 80 million unique TCR beta chains were counted across the 500 to 850 repertoires, and approximately 11 million of these chains were shared by at least two donors. To remove PCR and sequencing errors, raw reads were error-corrected and collapsed into unique sequences using a nearest-neighbor algorithm that merged closely related sequences. Alignment of CDR3 sequences to IMGT reference sequences was used to assign V, D and J gene segments. Each retained sequence needed at least a six-nucleotide match to both a V gene segment and a J gene segment. Rearrangements were called productive when the CDR3 lacked stop codons and stayed in frame with V and J; all others were non-productive. CDR3 was defined by IMGT convention, running from the second conserved V-encoded cysteine to the conserved J-encoded phenylalanine. The earlier analysis of some 580 of the donors excluded any sequence lacking an unambiguous match to a single V gene segment. In an earlier analysis of roughly 600 of the donors, a V segment was called functional when productive rearrangements were above 56.7%, and segregating when the standard deviation between donors exceeded 5%. A statistical classification framework was built to diagnose cytomegalovirus status from the catalog of TCR beta chain sequences. In a later analysis, TCR nucleotide sequences were compared against IMGT/GENE-DB human TR gene sequences so that V and J genes could be assigned. In a later analysis, CDR3 sequences and most-parsimonious VDJ recombination scenarios were assigned using the TCRdist pipeline. In a later analysis, each TCR beta chain was defined by its CDR3 amino acid sequence together with its V-gene family, and reads without a unique V-gene family were excluded. In a later analysis, 500 to 700 highly shared, low-generation-probability nucleotide sequences were removed to address suspected cross-contamination and a sequencing artifact. For each public chain, a later analysis derived a clonal expansion index from normalized ranks of inferred template counts within each repertoire. Generation probabilities in a later analysis came from a VDJ recombination model fitted to out-of-frame rearrangements, and those results were checked against IGoR. In a later analysis, TCR-TCR, TCR-HLA and TCR-CMV co-occurrence was scored with hypergeometric tests, and a repertoire-size bias correction was applied to TCR pairs. To estimate false discovery rates, a later analysis permuted the HLA or CMV assignments 20 times. A later analysis grouped co-occurring TCRs with DBSCAN, adding TCRdist sequence similarity when clustering within HLA-allele-positive subsets. For co-occurrence clustering, repertoires with fewer than 30,000 or more than 120,000 public chains were excluded, along with roughly five repertoires with anomalous nucleotide sharing. The table was pulled from immuneACCESS by TCRdb, which kept in-frame rearrangements only. Such tables lose some clones; where checked, under half of the loss comes from unresolved V genes, and the rest has no known cause. The V and J calls and the clone size are those of that table, but D and trimming were determined from the DNA. The sample data list about 130,000 clones, and around 80% of these were observed just once. The top ten constitute around 1.9% of the sample.

V gives up 6 bases and J gives up 5 bases, and the segment between their germline ends measures 10 bases. The CDR3 runs 13 residues from the cysteine to the phenylalanine. The kept DNA is CDR3 alone, 39 bases in frame from the first base. Reading the germline V gene gives CDR1 ENHRY and CDR2 SYGVKD. The cohort was made up of roughly 670 healthy bone marrow donors. At the time of sampling, every cohort member was nominally healthy, though immune exposures that went unrecorded were likely present. The donor tested CMV seronegative, placing the donor among the 300 to 450 seronegative members of the cohort. Each donor provided a peripheral blood sample, and peripheral blood mononuclear cells were used for TCR beta sequencing. The Qiagen DNeasy Blood Extraction Kit was used to extract genomic DNA from the blood cell samples. This sample was taken from a study of cytomegalovirus exposure and HLA in healthy donors (dated by TCRdb to 2016 to 2017). Study-wide context: An earlier analysis of fewer than 750 of the donors reported about 300 Gb of sequence data and 90 million to 120 million unique TCR beta sequences obtained from around 170 million T cells. Because of strong linkage in the cohort, five DR-DQ haplotypes were treated as single units for association and clustering. In the later analysis, no new phenotypic data were used to find candidate immune exposures; instead, reliance was placed on TCR beta sequences and their occurrence across donors. A later analysis re-analyzed previously published TCR beta repertoires from approximately 670 donors and added high-resolution HLA genotyping to study TCR occurrence patterns. Across around 400 genotyped donors of the cohort, an average of about 240,000 unique TCR beta nucleotide sequences per donor were sequenced, and 15% to 20% of those sequences were non-productive. The study profiled the T cell repertoires of around 700 subjects by immunosequencing and related them to cytomegalovirus serostatus. The study combined high-throughput TCR immunosequencing, statistical association of individual TCRs with disease status, and machine learning to predict cytomegalovirus infection status. Every repertoire in the discovery cohort had been generated on one and the same sequencing platform. An early release covering roughly 640 HLA-typed donors comprised roughly 300 gigabases of sequencing data and 65 million to 100 million unique TCR sequences. Besides the first cohort of 666 subjects, a separate validation cohort made up of 90 to 150 different subjects was used. The study aimed to test whether cataloging public T cell receptors could reveal signatures of past pathogen exposure. Donor age, sex, ethnicity and CMV serostatus were collected together with the repertoire data. HLA typing covered class I and class II loci at four-digit resolution. To decide whether each TCR beta V gene segment behaved as functional or pseudogenic, an earlier analysis of approximately 620 of the donors relied on high-throughput TCR beta sequencing. A later genetic analysis used genome-wide SNP genotypes for about 65% of the roughly 670 donors, treating that subset as a discovery cohort. Of the roughly 410 genotyped donors, 75% to 85% were placed in the genetic ancestry cluster associated with self-reported Caucasian donors. Typing coverage varied by locus: 629-630 donors for A, B, C, DRB1 and DQB1; more than 500 for DQA1; 606 for DPA1; around 450 for DPB1. The investigation overall reported the following: The presence/absence analyses assumed that sequencing depth was roughly uniform across donors, and that assumption may not be true. A later analysis reported that several top co-occurrence clusters appeared linked to parvovirus B19, influenza, CMV and Epstein-Barr virus. In a later genetic analysis, a missense DCLRE1C variant was associated with V-gene and J-gene trimming of TCR beta chains, and the association was replicated in an independent cohort. According to a later genetic analysis, donors in an Asian-associated ancestry cluster had fewer N-insertions in productive TCRs than the approximately 630-donor mean. In a later analysis, most CMV-associated TCR beta chains were found to appear HLA-restricted, with HLA associations seemingly driven largely by CMV exposure. Most TCR sequences were observed very rarely across donors, whereas some public TCRs were present in many individuals. Linkage disequilibrium might explain the correlated functional status among segregating V segments, but an unknown experimental factor could not be excluded. A later analysis associated about 17,000 TCR beta sequences with specific HLA alleles at a false discovery rate of 0.05. A further reported finding was that TCR beta sequences accurately predicted the HLA-A and HLA-B alleles for most subjects in the first cohort. The classifier was reported to diagnose cytomegalovirus status with high specificity and sensitivity in both the original cohort and the validation cohort. Immune exposure information for the cohort was limited to CMV serostatus. In vitro tests confirmed that three of the cytomegalovirus-associated TCR beta chains recognize cytomegalovirus antigens. A later analysis found that HLA-associated TCR beta chains were more clonally expanded and had lower generation probabilities than equally common non-associated chains. The study gave a list of 150 to 200 TCR beta chains associated with cytomegalovirus. This cohort had only TCR beta chains sequenced, and the lack of alpha or paired-chain data limited which features could be detected. The authors suggested that the approach could potentially be generalized to other disease states and immunological phenotypes. In an earlier analysis of about 540 of the donors, most TCR beta V segments were observed in productive rearrangements about 90% or about 30% of the time, broadly matching IMGT annotations. The earlier analysis of approximately 590 of the donors excluded 15 to 20 rarely observed V segments, including chromosome 9 orphons, because counts were too low. Because some donors lacked HLA typing at each locus, the association tests relied only on the typed subset. A group of highly shared sequence variants was considered likely to be a technical artifact of the sequencing pipeline. A later analysis found that TCR association rates varied across HLA loci, with DRB1 alleles showing the most associated TCRs and HLA-C alleles the fewest. The 87-base-pair reads could not distinguish some IMGT-functional V segments, including TRBV6-2 and TRBV6-3, so those segments were excluded. When HLA alleles, especially DR and DQ, strongly co-occurred, TCR associations were difficult to assign to individual alleles.

The sequencing input was PBMCs. This receptor was taken from a woman between 35 and 50 years old in good health and CMV-seronegative. This chain joins TRBV10-3 to TRBJ2-2; TRBD2 is possibly the D segment (5 matching bases). The CDR3: CAISGLGTGELFF. At the DNA level, the sequence is TGTGCCATCAGCGGACTCGGGACCGGGGAGCTGTTTTTT.